This entry lists 29 T cell receptor beta chains sequenced from one sample in a study of regulatory T cells in long-lasting Graves disease. Time point given: newly diagnosed GD, antithyroid drugs for less than 3 months. Extracted PBMC RNA gave rise to the TCR library. iRepertoire HTBI primers and Arm-PCR of CDR3 regions built TCR beta libraries. TCRdb re-called the multiplex PCR reads with MiXCR, one entry per CDR3 protein. The sample lists a few hundred thousand distinct CDR3 sequences, roughly 17% occurring once. These data were likewise used in another study, on T cells in Graves' hyperthyroidism and ophthalmopathy.

The sample consisted of peripheral blood mononuclear cells (PBMCs), taken at new diagnosis, from a patient treated with antithyroid drugs. All receptors derive from a woman between 18 and 29 years old with Graves disease.

This clonotype occurred a few times. The chain has TRBV6-2 or TRBV6-3 and TRBJ2-3, with a weak D call TRBD2 (6 bases). V lost 6 bases and J lost 2, with 9 bases in between. The CDR3 contains 13 residues. Germline V lookup: CDR1 MNHEY, CDR2 SVGEGT. CDR3 residues: CASRAGYTDTQYF. DNA of the CDR3: TGTGCCAGCAGGGCGGGATACACAGATACGCAGTATTTT.

This clonotype showed up many times. The chain is built from TRBV5-1 and TRBJ1-2, with D possibly TRBD1 on 5 matching bases. Germline lookup yields CDR1 SGHRS and CDR2 YFSETQ. CDR3 length equals 13 residues. Trimming left V 2 bases short and J 4 bases short, with 9 bases between. This chain's CDR3 is CASSFGDGYGYTF. In nucleotides, the CDR3 is TGCGCCAGCAGCTTCGGGGACGGCTATGGCTACACCTTC.

The V and J genes are TRBV9 and TRBJ2-7; 9 bases are shared with TRBD1. The ends lost 4 bases at V and 4 bases at J; junction bases unmatched: 12. Germline lookup yields CDR1 SGDLS and CDR2 YYNGEE. CDR3 length: 16 residues. CDR3 region: CASSPRPGQGVYEQYF. DNA of the CDR3: TGTGCCAGCAGCCCTCGGCCGGGACAGGGAGTGTACGAGCAGTACTTC.

In its sample, this clonotype was seen a few times. V and J are TRBV15 and TRBJ2-1, with no clear D. Trimming removed 4 bases from V and 6 bases from J, with 19 bases in between. Per germline, CDR1 LNHNV and CDR2 YYDKDF (reference sequence). This CDR3 spans 16 amino acids. The CDR3 DNA reads TGTGCCACCAGCAACTTAAGGTGGGGTTTCTCCAATGAGCAGTTCTTC. It specifies CATSNLRWGFSNEQFF.

This clonotype was observed a few times. The V gene is TRBV12-3 or TRBV12-4, the J gene TRBJ2-7; D uncertain. V was pared by 2 bases and J by 5 bases, with 7 bases between. The CDR3 consists of 12 residues. CDR3 residues: CASSLNQNEQYF. In nucleotides, the CDR3 is TGTGCCAGCAGTTTAAACCAAAACGAGCAGTACTTC.

This chain links TRBV24-1 with TRBJ2-1; 9 positions agree with TRBD2. This CDR3 spans 17 amino acids. The V gene's germline CDR1 is KGHDR and CDR2 SFDVKD. J gave up 3 bases and V 2 bases, and 7 bases lay outside the gene matches. The DNA of the CDR3 is TGTGCCACCAGTGATTCGATAGCGGGAGTTATCTACAATGAGCAGTTCTTC. Protein product: CATSDSIAGVIYNEQFF.

Only a few counts were recorded for this clonotype. V and J are TRBV19 and TRBJ2-1; TRBD1 matches 7 bases. The CDR3 is 16 residues long. Unmatched junction bases numbered 13, after V lost 7 bases and J lost 4 bases. CDR1 and CDR2 from the germline V gene are LNHDA and SQIVND (reference sequence). The CDR3 spells CASTKGRDRVYNEQFF. CDR3 sequence (DNA): TGTGCCAGTACGAAGGGCCGAGACAGGGTATACAATGAGCAGTTCTTC.

This clonotype occurred a few times. CDR3 bases: TGTGCCAGCAGCCAAGTCCCGGGACTAGCGGGAGGGGTCAATGAGCAGTTCTTC. This translates into CASSQVPGLAGGVNEQFF. This chain uses TRBV4-2 with TRBJ2-1; 16 bases align to TRBD2. CDR3 size: 18 residues. V dropped 1 base and J dropped 6; count of bases not matched to a gene: 6. Looked up from germline, CDR1 is LGHNA and CDR2 is YNFKEQ.

This sequence joins TRBV10-3 and TRBJ2-2, with TRBD2 matching over 8 bases. The CDR3 loop spans 16 amino acids. The ends lost 6 bases at V and 5 bases at J; junction bases unmatched: 11. Germline V gives CDR1 ENHRY, CDR2 SYGVKD. This CDR3 is CAISDSGGGTTGELFF. CDR3 sequence (DNA): TGTGCCATCAGCGATAGCGGCGGGGGGACTACCGGGGAGCTGTTTTTT.

This clonotype came up many times. J is TRBJ1-2 and V is TRBV3-1; D might be TRBD1 (6 bases). V shed 0 bases and J shed 4 bases, with 12 bases lying between them. The CDR3 covers 15 residues. Germline CDR1 reads LGHDT; CDR2 reads YNNKEL (reference sequence). The CDR3 DNA sequence: TGTGCCAGCAGCCAAGATCCACAGGGAGGCTATGGCTACACCTTC. This sequence encodes CASSQDPQGGYGYTF.

This clonotype appeared many times. The V call is TRBV28, the J call TRBJ1-2, with 9 bases identical to TRBD1. CDR1 is MDHEN and CDR2 is SYDVKM in the germline V gene. Unmatched junction bases numbered 13, after V lost 2 bases and J lost 0 bases. The CDR3 sequence is 19 residues long. As DNA, the CDR3 is TGTGCCAGCAGTTTAAGGGGACAGGGATTTCGAACTGCTAACTATGGCTACACCTTC. Its translation is CASSLRGQGFRTANYGYTF.

This clonotype was detected only a few times. The V call is TRBV7-6, the J call TRBJ2-2; 8 nucleotides align to TRBD1. Germline assignment: CDR1 SGHVS and CDR2 FNYEAQ. The V and J ends lost 5 bases and 6 bases, in that order; junction bases with no gene match: 5. This CDR3 has 14 amino acids. In DNA, the CDR3 is TGTGCCAGCAGCCCGACAGGGGCCCCCGGGGAGCTGTTTTTT. Its translation: CASSPTGAPGELFF.

This clonotype was detected ten times or more. The V call is TRBV18, the J call TRBJ2-7; 11 nucleotides match TRBD2. Germline V gives CDR1 KGHSH, CDR2 LQKENI. The CDR3 is 16 amino acids. The ends lost 5 bases at V and 4 bases at J; junction bases unmatched: 10. The CDR3 bases are TGTGCCAGCTCATCTAGCGGGGGGACCCGCGCTTACGAGCAGTACTTC. This translates into CASSSSGGTRAYEQYF.

The V call is TRBV10-3, the J call TRBJ2-2; TRBD2 matches 11 bases. V was clipped by 2 bases and J by 4 bases; unmatched bases: 6. The germline CDR1 and CDR2 sequences are ENHRY and SYGVKD. The CDR3 totals 17 residues. CDR3 region: CAISETSGSPGTGELFF. The CDR3 DNA reads as TGTGCCATCAGTGAGACTAGCGGGAGCCCCGGCACCGGGGAGCTGTTTTTT.

Concerning this clonotype: A clone one base away is much larger, so this may be a read error. The CDR3 ends on some other residue instead of the conserved phenylalanine or tryptophan, so this is likely a read error. The chain has TRBV29-1 and TRBJ2-1, with TRBD2 matching 9 bases. CDR3 length: 15 amino acids. CDR1 is SQVTM, CDR2 ANQGSEA, per germline. The J segment lost 6 bases and the V segment lost 8 bases, leaving 14 bases of the junction unmatched. CDR3 loop: CSLKVGAGGGNEQFL. The CDR3 coding sequence is TGCAGCCTAAAAGTCGGGGCGGGAGGGGGCAATGAGCAGTTCCTC.

The chain joins TRBV4-1 to TRBJ2-2, with 12 bases aligning to TRBD2. CDR1 and CDR2 from the germline V gene are MGHRA and YSYEKL. V shed 3 bases, J shed 5 bases, and the junction held 4 bases outside the gene matches. The CDR3 is 16 residues long. The CDR3 spells CASSHATSGSTGELFF. As DNA, the CDR3 is TGCGCCAGCAGCCATGCGACTAGCGGGAGTACCGGGGAGCTGTTTTTT.

Ten or more counts support this clonotype. The chain employs TRBV29-1 and TRBJ2-1, with 10 bases aligning to TRBD2. Germline loops: CDR1 SQVTM, CDR2 ANQGSEA. The V and J ends lost 5 bases and 6 bases, in that order; junction bases with no gene match: 7. The CDR3 is 14 amino acids. This CDR3 reads CSVMGLAISNEQFF. As DNA, the CDR3 is TGCAGCGTTATGGGACTAGCGATTAGCAATGAGCAGTTCTTC.

The genes are TRBV28 and TRBJ1-6; TRBD1 matches 8 bases. From germline, CDR1 is MDHEN and CDR2 SYDVKM. The CDR3 length is 15 residues. V was clipped by 1 base and J by 12 bases; unmatched bases: 8. The CDR3 DNA is TGTGCCAGCAGTTTATCTGGACAGGGAATGGGACCCCTCCACTTT. Protein sequence: CASSLSGQGMGPLHF.

The chain links TRBV12-3 or TRBV12-4 to TRBJ2-2; tentative D call: TRBD2 (5 bases). This CDR3 is built from 14 residues. V was cut by 5 bases and J by 4 bases, with 11 bases left in between. DNA for the CDR3: TGTGCCAGCAGTCGAGGGAGCGGCACCGGGGAGCTGTTTTTT. Translated: CASSRGSGTGELFF.

This clonotype was counted at least ten times. The CDR3 sequence: CASSLGPLGGNTEAFF. As DNA, the CDR3 is TGTGCCAGCAGCTTAGGCCCGTTGGGCGGGAACACTGAAGCTTTCTTT. The genes are TRBV7-8 and TRBJ1-1; D is unclear. Germline V gene lookup returns CDR1 SGHVS and CDR2 FQNEAQ. Trimming removed 1 base at V and 1 base at J, with 13 bases between. The CDR3 extends over 16 amino acids.

The sample holds many counts of this clonotype. This sequence joins TRBV7-2 and TRBJ2-5, with a possible D match to TRBD2 (5 bases). The CDR3 contains 13 residues. Looked up from germline, CDR1 is SGHTA and CDR2 is FQGNSA. V lost 2 bases to trimming and J lost 3 bases, with 7 bases between them. Here the CDR3 DNA reads TGTGCCAGCAGCTTACACGGGGAAGAGACCCAGTACTTC. Encoded protein: CASSLHGEETQYF.

The chain employs TRBV11-2 and TRBJ2-7; 9 bases fit TRBD1. V was pared by 1 base and J by 0 bases, with 10 bases of the junction left unmatched. Germline CDR1 is SGHAT and CDR2 is FQNNGV. CDR3 length: 18 amino acids. The CDR3 loop is CASSLAGTGYWSSYEQYF. CDR3 nucleotides: TGTGCCAGCAGCTTAGCCGGGACAGGGTATTGGAGCTCCTACGAGCAGTACTTC. Drawing the rest from reference TRBV11-2 and TRBJ2-7, the complete variable domain is EAGVAQSPRYKIIEKRQSVAFWCNPISGHATLYWYQQILGQGPKLLIQFQNNGVVDDSQLPKDRFSAERLKGVDSTLKIQPAKLEDSAVYLCASSLAGTGYWSSYEQYFGPGTRLTVT.

The rearrangement links TRBV3-1 to TRBJ2-7, with no clear D. The CDR3 runs to 13 residues. Germline V gene sequence: CDR1 LGHDT, CDR2 YNNKEL (reference sequence). The germline V and J ends were trimmed by 6 bases and 4 bases, with 13 bases remaining between them. The CDR3 sequence: CASSYGLPYEQYF. CDR3 DNA: TGTGCCAGCAGTTACGGCCTGCCGTACGAGCAGTACTTC.

The chain has TRBV20-1 and TRBJ1-5; D is unresolved. Germline V lookup: CDR1 DFQATT, CDR2 SNEGSKA (reference sequence). The V gene lost 0 bases and the J gene lost 5 bases, with 8 bases spanning the gap. The CDR3 contains 13 residues. CDR3 in amino acids: CSARDFEDQPQHF. CDR3 coding DNA: TGCAGTGCTAGAGATTTTGAAGATCAGCCCCAGCATTTT.

This clonotype was observed a handful of times. The rearrangement uses TRBV5-4 and TRBJ2-3, with TRBD1 matching 7 bases. The CDR3 length is 17 residues. Germline-derived CDR1 and CDR2 are SGHNT and YYREEE (reference sequence). J lost 5 bases, V lost 4 bases, and 16 bases had no gene match. The CDR3 coding sequence is TGTGCCAGCAGCCACTCGCCATTGAGGGGGCGCGGAGATACGCAGTATTTT. This gives the protein CASSHSPLRGRGDTQYF.

This rearrangement joins TRBV3-1 to TRBJ2-2; D unresolved. Trimming left V 4 bases short and J 3 bases short, with 9 bases between. Germline CDR1 and CDR2: LGHDT and YNNKEL (reference sequence). The CDR3 covers 14 residues. CDR3 sequence: CASSPTSHTGELFF. The CDR3 DNA reads TGTGCCAGCAGCCCCACCTCGCACACCGGGGAGCTGTTTTTT.

The CDR3 DNA reads TGCGCCAGCAGCTTGGAATCAGGGCCAGGTCAGCCCCAGCATTTT. Translation: CASSLESGPGQPQHF. The J gene is TRBJ1-5, the V gene TRBV5-1; a possible D gene is TRBD1 (5 bases). Germline CDR1 SGHRS, CDR2 YFSETQ. V dropped 0 bases and J dropped 6 bases, with 13 bases sitting between them. This CDR3 has 15 residues.

The rearrangement links TRBV6-5 to TRBJ1-1, with 7 nucleotides matching TRBD1. Germline loops: CDR1 MNHEY, CDR2 SVGAGI. J gave up 3 bases and V 4 bases, and 2 bases lay outside the gene matches. This CDR3 spans 13 amino acids. DNA of the CDR3: TGTGCCAGCAGTTCAGGGGGACACACTGAAGCTTTCTTT. This sequence encodes CASSSGGHTEAFF.

This clonotype was seen ten or more times. The J gene is TRBJ1-1, the V gene TRBV5-1; perhaps TRBD1 as D (6 bases). In germline, CDR1 is SGHRS, CDR2 YFSETQ. V dropped 4 bases and J dropped 3 bases, with 13 bases sitting between them. The CDR3 has 14 amino acids. The CDR3 bases are TGCGCCAGCAGCCCCCACAGGGTTGACACTGAAGCTTTCTTT. This gives the protein CASSPHRVDTEAFF.